This T cell receptor (beta chain) was retrieved from a study of blood T cells in healthy people across ages. Drawing of peripheral blood yielded about 9.7 milliliters from each donor. Study-level results: The study regarded diversity estimates from one million T cells as underestimates. The recorded TCR beta diversity per million T cells decreased in a roughly linear manner with age. There was no known CMV status for donors, so expanded clonotype changes were possibly confounded.

Primed by a sample-barcoded 5' primer and a J-beta primer mix, a second PCR proceeded for about 7 to 11 cycles. TCRdb itself ran the 5' RACE reads through MiXCR, one entry per CDR3 protein. Seen here are about 1,500,000 distinct CDR3 sequences, 42% observed once, and the top ten hold approximately 7.9%. Turning to this clonotype: What it recognizes is unknown.

Germline CDR1 ENHRY, CDR2 SYGVKD. This CDR3 spans 15 amino acids. The ends were cut back, 0 bases at V and 5 bases at J, with 14 bases in the middle. Sequences were obtained from blood. This clonotype was obtained from a woman between 18 and 29 years old in good health. The chain is built from TRBV10-3 and TRBJ2-7; D possibly corresponds to TRBD2 (7 bases). The DNA for the CDR3 is TGTGCCATCAGTGAGTCGGGGGGGCCTATGAACGAGCAGTACTTC. It yields the protein CAISESGGPMNEQYF.